This TCR beta chain was found in a study of cytomegalovirus exposure and HLA in healthy donors. At the level of the study: As an earlier analysis found, about 179 million T cells yielded about 120 million unique TCR beta sequences. Among approximately 390 genotyped donors, approximately 80% fell in the Caucasian-associated ancestry cluster. Findings of the study overall: Listed as cytomegalovirus-associated were 150 to 200 TCR beta chains.

Worth noting for this clone: Its antigen is unknown.

The PCR contained 60 Vbeta and 13 Jbeta primers. Assay used: immunoSEQ multiplex PCR; TCRdb lists only in-frame clones, some missing. The data contain about 150,000 clones, 65% to 85% of them singletons. The germline V gene has CDR1 MNHNS and CDR2 SASEGT. Germline trimming cut 8 bases from V and 14 bases from J; bases unmatched to any gene: 12. The CDR3 covers 14 residues. Specimen: PBMCs. This TCR was recovered from a man aged 30-40 years in good health and CMV-seronegative. The chain uses TRBV6-1 and TRBJ2-1; 13 nucleotides align to TRBD2. The CDR3, as DNA: TGTGCCAGCTCCGGCACTAGCGGGAGGGGTAAGGAGTTCTTC. As protein: CASSGTSGRGKEFF.